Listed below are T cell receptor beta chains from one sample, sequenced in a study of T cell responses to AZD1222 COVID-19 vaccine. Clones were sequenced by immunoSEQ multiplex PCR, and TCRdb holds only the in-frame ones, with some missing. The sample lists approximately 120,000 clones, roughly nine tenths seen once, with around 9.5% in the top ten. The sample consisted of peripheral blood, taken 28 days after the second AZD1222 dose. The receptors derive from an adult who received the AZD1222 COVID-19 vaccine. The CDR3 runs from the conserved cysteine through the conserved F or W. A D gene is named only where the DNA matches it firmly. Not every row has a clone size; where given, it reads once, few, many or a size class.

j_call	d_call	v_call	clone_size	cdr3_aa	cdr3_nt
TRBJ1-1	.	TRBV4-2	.	CASNLEGTEAFF	TGTGCCAGCAATTTGGAAGGGACTGAAGCTTTCTTT
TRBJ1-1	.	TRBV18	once	CASSPPGVGALNTEAFF	TGTGCCAGCTCACCACCGGGAGTGGGTGCCCTGAACACTGAAGCTTTCTTT
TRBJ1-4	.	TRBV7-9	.	CASSLRQSNEKLFF	TGTGCCAGCAGCTTAAGACAGAGTAATGAAAAACTGTTTTTT
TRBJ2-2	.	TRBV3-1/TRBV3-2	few	CASSHARTSGELFF	TGTGCCAGCAGCCATGCCAGGACATCCGGGGAGCTGTTTTTT
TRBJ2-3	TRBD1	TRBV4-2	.	CASSQDGGTGKQYF	TGTGCCAGCAGCCAAGATGGGGGGACAGGGAAGCAGTATTTT
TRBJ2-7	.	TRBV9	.	CASSVGGASSYEQYF	TGTGCCAGCAGCGTAGGGGGGGCTAGCTCCTACGAGCAGTACTTC
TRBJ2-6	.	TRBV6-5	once	CASTKRTGANVLTF	TGTGCCAGCACCAAAAGGACAGGGGCCAACGTCCTGACTTTC
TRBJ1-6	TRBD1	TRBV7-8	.	CASSLRTGDNSPLHF	TGTGCCAGCAGCCTTCGGACAGGGGACAATTCACCCCTCCACTTT
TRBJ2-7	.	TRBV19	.	CASSRDGSYEQYF	TGTGCCAGTAGCCGGGACGGCTCGTACGAGCAGTACTTC
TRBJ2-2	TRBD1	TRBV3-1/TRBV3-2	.	CASSPPPGQVTGELFF	TGTGCCAGCAGCCCTCCCCCGGGACAGGTAACCGGGGAGCTGTTTTTT
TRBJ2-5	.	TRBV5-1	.	CASSLAPPQETQYF	TGCGCCAGCAGCTTGGCCCCTCCCCAAGAGACCCAGTACTTC
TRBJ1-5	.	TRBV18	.	CASSPGKGSNQPQHF	TGTGCCAGCTCACCAGGGAAGGGAAGCAATCAGCCCCAGCATTTT
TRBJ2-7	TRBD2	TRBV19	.	CASSDLAGGPYEQYF	TGTGCCAGTAGTGATCTAGCGGGAGGTCCCTACGAGCAGTACTTC
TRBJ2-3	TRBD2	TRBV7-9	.	CASSLVSGITDTQYF	TGTGCCAGCAGCTTAGTTAGCGGGATAACAGATACGCAGTATTTT
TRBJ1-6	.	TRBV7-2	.	CASSLWVYSPLHF	TGTGCCAGCAGCTTATGGGTATACTCACCCCTCCACTTT
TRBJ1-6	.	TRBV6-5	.	CASTRVGVGLALHF	TGTGCCAGCACCCGAGTGGGGGTTGGTTTAGCCCTCCACTTT
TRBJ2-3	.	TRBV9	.	CASSAQSTDTQYF	TGTGCCAGCAGCGCCCAGAGCACAGATACGCAGTATTTT
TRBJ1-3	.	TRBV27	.	CASSRDPQRTIYF	TGTGCCAGCAGTAGGGACCCTCAACGTACCATATATTTT
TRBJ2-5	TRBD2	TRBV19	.	CASSYGTSGEETQYF	TGTGCCAGTAGTTACGGGACTAGCGGGGAGGAGACCCAGTACTTC
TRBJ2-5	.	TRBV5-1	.	CASSFVASQETQYF	TGCGCCAGCAGCTTCGTAGCAAGCCAAGAGACCCAGTACTTC
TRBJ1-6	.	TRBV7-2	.	CASRGRDRSPLHF	TGTGCCAGCAGGGGCAGGGATCGGTCACCCCTCCACTTT
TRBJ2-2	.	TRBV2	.	CASSEALRGRVDTGELFF	TGTGCCAGCAGTGAAGCGCTTCGTGGACGGGTCGACACCGGGGAGCTGTTTTTT
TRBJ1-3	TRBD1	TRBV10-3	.	CAISEQGNSGNTIYF	TGTGCCATCAGCGAACAGGGGAACTCTGGAAACACCATATATTTT
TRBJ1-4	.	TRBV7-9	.	CASSFSSGNEKLFF	TGTGCCAGCAGCTTCAGTTCGGGTAATGAAAAACTGTTTTTT
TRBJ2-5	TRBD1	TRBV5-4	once	CASSTRTGGTLTQYF	TGTGCCAGCAGCACCCGGACAGGGGGCACGTTGACCCAGTACTTC
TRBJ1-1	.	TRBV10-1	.	CASSEFLGVNTEAFF	TGCGCCAGCAGTGAGTTTTTGGGGGTGAACACTGAAGCTTTCTTT
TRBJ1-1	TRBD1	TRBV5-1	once	CASSLWTGPEAFF	TGCGCCAGCAGCCTTTGGACAGGGCCTGAAGCTTTCTTT
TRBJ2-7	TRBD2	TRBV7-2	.	CASRQPGLAGAEQYF	TGTGCCAGCAGACAACCGGGACTAGCGGGTGCTGAGCAGTACTTC
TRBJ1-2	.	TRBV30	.	CAWSTRTPKF	TGTGCCTGGAGTACACGGACCCCCAAATTC
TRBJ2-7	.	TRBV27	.	CASTSGLAPYEQYF	TGTGCCAGCACCTCCGGGCTGGCCCCCTACGAGCAGTACTTC
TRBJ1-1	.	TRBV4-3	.	CASSQVSSGTEAFF	TGCGCCAGCAGCCAAGTATCTTCGGGAACTGAAGCTTTCTTT
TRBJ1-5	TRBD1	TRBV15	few	CATSTRQGHQPQHF	TGTGCCACCAGCACCAGACAGGGCCATCAGCCCCAGCATTTT
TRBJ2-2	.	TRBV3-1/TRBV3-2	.	CASSHPRDGERSTGELFF	TGTGCCAGCAGCCACCCCAGGGACGGAGAGCGATCTACCGGGGAGCTGTTTTTT
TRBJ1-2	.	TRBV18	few	CASSELEFYGYTF	TGTGCCAGCTCAGAATTAGAATTTTATGGCTACACCTTC
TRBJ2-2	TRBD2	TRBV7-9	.	CASSLAASGSFAGELFF	TGTGCCAGCAGCTTAGCAGCTAGCGGGAGTTTCGCCGGGGAGCTGTTTTTT
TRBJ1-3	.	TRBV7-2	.	CASSLVTVVGNTIYF	TGTGCCAGCAGCTTAGTAACGGTTGTTGGAAACACCATATATTTT
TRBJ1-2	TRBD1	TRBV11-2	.	CASSLAGRGLGYTF	TGTGCCAGCAGCTTAGCAGGCAGGGGGCTTGGCTACACCTTC
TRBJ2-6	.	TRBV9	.	CASSPWQSSSGANVLTF	TGTGCCAGCAGCCCGTGGCAGTCGAGCTCTGGGGCCAACGTCCTGACTTTC
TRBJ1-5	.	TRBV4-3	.	CASSQDEGNQPQHF	TGCGCCAGCAGCCAAGACGAGGGGAATCAGCCCCAGCATTTT
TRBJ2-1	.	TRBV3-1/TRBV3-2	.	CATSRLADRDEQFF	TGTGCCACCTCTAGGCTAGCAGATAGGGATGAGCAGTTCTTC